These 27 T cell receptor beta chains share one sample of origin, sequenced in a study of identical twins. TCRdb re-called the 5' RACE reads with MiXCR, one entry per CDR3 protein. The table has under 500,000 distinct CDR3 sequences, roughly an eighth seen once. These data also featured in a second study, about yellow fever vaccine responses in identical twins.

Sequencing used CD4+ T cells sorted from blood. Receptor source: a woman between 18 and 29 years old in good health.

This clonotype was seen a handful of times. V usage is TRBV4-3 and J usage is TRBJ1-2; no definite D call. The CDR3 has 15 amino acids. V was pared by 0 bases and J by 2 bases, with 10 bases between. The germline CDR1 and CDR2 sequences are LGHNA and YSLEER. The CDR3 nucleotides are TGCGCCAGCAGCCAAGATATGCAGGCGAACTATGGCTACACCTTC. This gives the protein CASSQDMQANYGYTF.

The genes are TRBV30 and TRBJ1-5; perhaps TRBD1 as D (5 bases). CDR1 and CDR2 (germline): GTSNPN, SVGIG (reference sequence). This CDR3 has 14 amino acids. V was clipped by 3 bases and J by 0 bases, with 9 bases between them. This chain's CDR3 is CAWRSGASNQPQHF. CDR3 DNA sequence: TGTGCCTGGAGAAGTGGGGCTAGCAATCAGCCCCAGCATTTT.

The rearrangement links TRBV6-1 to TRBJ2-4; the match to TRBD1 covers 8 bases. The CDR3 is made up of 14 amino acids. The J segment lost 6 bases and the V segment lost 6 bases, leaving 7 bases of the junction unmatched. The germline gives CDR1 MNHNS, CDR2 SASEGT. The CDR3 loop reads CASSKDRDANIQYF. The CDR3 DNA reads TGTGCCAGCAGCAAGGACAGGGACGCAAACATTCAGTACTTC.

This clonotype was picked up many times. J is TRBJ2-3 and V is TRBV5-1; TRBD2 aligns across 11 bases. The ends lost 4 bases at V and 2 bases at J; junction bases unmatched: 3. The V gene's germline CDR1 is SGHRS and CDR2 YFSETQ. The CDR3 runs 15 residues. As DNA, the CDR3 is TGCGCCAGCAGCCTAGCGGGGGGATACACAGATACGCAGTATTTT. It encodes CASSLAGGYTDTQYF.

This clonotype turned up a few times. The rearrangement joins TRBV5-1 to TRBJ2-1, with 7 positions matching TRBD1. Germline loops: CDR1 SGHRS, CDR2 YFSETQ. CDR3 length: 15 amino acids. V was pared by 1 base and J by 3 bases, with 4 bases of the junction left unmatched. CDR3 sequence reads: CASSLSTGDYNEQFF. CDR3 DNA: TGCGCCAGCAGCTTGTCCACAGGGGACTACAATGAGCAGTTCTTC.

The CDR3 DNA sequence: TGTGCCACCAGCAGAGAGCCCGGACAGGGCTTGCCCAATGAGCAGTTCTTC. This sequence encodes CATSREPGQGLPNEQFF. This sequence joins TRBV15 and TRBJ2-1; 8 bases agree with TRBD1. CDR3 size: 17 residues. V shed 0 bases, J shed 6 bases, and the junction held 10 bases outside the gene matches. Looked up from germline, CDR1 is LNHNV and CDR2 is YYDKDF (reference sequence).

This chain joins TRBV7-6 and TRBJ2-6; TRBD2 is a possible D gene (6 bases). The germline V gene has CDR1 SGHVS and CDR2 FNYEAQ. The CDR3 consists of 16 residues. Deletions cut 8 bases from V and 2 bases from J, with 16 bases between. The CDR3 protein is CASAGIRSTGANVLTF. CDR3 sequence (DNA): TGTGCCAGCGCGGGGATCAGGTCCACTGGGGCCAACGTCCTGACTTTC.

This clonotype showed up just a few times. The chain is built from TRBV7-8 and TRBJ2-5; the D is unclear. The CDR3 totals 12 residues. V was cut by 3 bases and J by 5 bases, with 7 bases left in between. Germline lookup yields CDR1 SGHVS and CDR2 FQNEAQ. The CDR3 DNA reads TGTGCCAGCAGCTTTGCCGCGGAGACCCAGTACTTC. Encoded protein: CASSFAAETQYF.

The chain couples TRBV7-2 to TRBJ2-7; D gene uncertain. V gave up 0 bases and J gave up 2 bases, with 5 bases separating them. The CDR3 extends over 13 amino acids. Looked up from germline, CDR1 is SGHTA and CDR2 is FQGNSA. CDR3 coding DNA: TGTGCCAGCAGCTTAGCCAGGACCTACGAGCAGTACTTC. Translation gives CASSLARTYEQYF.

V usage is TRBV6-2 or TRBV6-3 and J usage is TRBJ2-1; D gene unclear. This CDR3 region has 15 residues. Germline lookup yields CDR1 MNHEY and CDR2 SVGEGT. The V and J ends lost 6 bases and 5 bases respectively, with 17 bases between them. The CDR3 is CASRPDVDWHNEQFF. DNA of the CDR3: TGTGCCAGCAGGCCCGATGTGGATTGGCACAATGAGCAGTTCTTC.

This clonotype was seen more than once but under ten times. The V gene is TRBV2, the J gene TRBJ1-1; possible D gene TRBD1, 5 bases. CDR1 and CDR2 from the germline V gene are SNHLY and FYNNEI. This CDR3 is built from 15 residues. Trimming stripped 6 bases from V and 3 bases from J, with 17 bases between. Written as DNA, the CDR3 is TGTGCCAGCAGGACCTCCACCGGGGGACACACTGAAGCTTTCTTT. As protein: CASRTSTGGHTEAFF.

The table lists this clonotype with many counts. The chain uses TRBV7-9 and TRBJ2-7; no definite D call. Germline V CDR1 and CDR2: SEHNR, FQNEAQ (reference sequence). The CDR3 contains 14 residues. V shed 3 bases and J shed 4 bases, with 13 bases lying between them. CDR3 nucleotides: TGTGCCAGCAGCTTTTCCCCCCTGGGTTACGAGCAGTACTTC. Residues: CASSFSPLGYEQYF.

The chain carries TRBV7-2 and TRBJ2-1; 11 bases align to TRBD2. The germline V gene has CDR1 SGHTA and CDR2 FQGNSA. V shed 9 bases and J 13 bases; nucleotides not matched to a gene: 11. The CDR3 runs 13 residues. CDR3 protein: CASSTSGSFNQFF. For the CDR3, the DNA is TGTGCCAGTTCTACTAGCGGGAGTTTTAATCAGTTCTTC.

Many counts were recorded for this clonotype. V usage is TRBV12-3 or TRBV12-4 and J usage is TRBJ1-1; D is unresolved. The CDR3 contains 12 residues. Trimming pared 5 bases from V and 1 base from J, leaving 5 bases between. The CDR3 reads CASSQKNTEAFF. CDR3 coding DNA: TGTGCCAGCAGTCAAAAGAACACTGAAGCTTTCTTT.

This clonotype was observed a handful of times. The chain uses TRBV29-1 and TRBJ2-1; 13 nucleotides line up with TRBD2. Germline V gene sequence: CDR1 SQVTM, CDR2 ANQGSEA. This CDR3 comprises 18 residues. With V trimmed by 5 bases and J by 0 bases, 10 bases remained unmatched. For the CDR3, the DNA is TGCAGCGTTCAGGGGACTAGCGGGAAAAATAGCTCCTACAATGAGCAGTTCTTC. Its translation is CSVQGTSGKNSSYNEQFF.

This clonotype was counted between two and nine times. This chain uses TRBV6-2 or TRBV6-3 with TRBJ2-7; D perhaps matches TRBD2 (6 bases). Germline V CDR1 and CDR2: MNHEY, SVGEGT. CDR3 length: 14 residues. Deletions cut 7 bases from V and 3 bases from J, with 16 bases between. Written as DNA, the CDR3 is TGTGCCAGCATGCGGGACCAAGGTATCTACGAGCAGTACTTC. Amino acid sequence: CASMRDQGIYEQYF.

The V gene is TRBV7-2, the J gene TRBJ2-2; 8 positions match TRBD2. V gave up 3 bases and J gave up 7 bases; unmatched junction bases: 13. CDR3 length: 17 amino acids. The germline V gene has CDR1 SGHTA and CDR2 FQGNSA. CDR3 nucleotide sequence: TGTGCCAGCAGCTTCCCGGGCGGGGGGTTGGTCGGCGGGGAGCTGTTTTTT. Encoded protein: CASSFPGGGLVGGELFF. The whole variable domain, remainder taken from reference TRBV7-2 and TRBJ2-2, is GAGVSQSPSNKVTEKGKDVELRCDPISGHTALYWYRQSLGQGLEFLIYFQGNSAPDKSGLPSDRFSAERTGGSVSTLTIQRTQQEDSAVYLCASSFPGGGLVGGELFFGEGSRLTVL.

This clonotype has more than one count but fewer than ten. The chain employs TRBV9 and TRBJ2-2; D is possibly TRBD2 (6 bases). V was cut by 0 bases and J by 0 bases, with 6 bases left in between. CDR1 and CDR2 from the germline V gene are SGDLS and YYNGEE. The CDR3 extends over 15 amino acids. CDR3 residues: CASSVGGANTGELFF. The CDR3 nucleotides are TGTGCCAGCAGCGTAGGGGGGGCGAACACCGGGGAGCTGTTTTTT.

The chain is built from TRBV20-1 and TRBJ2-1; no clear D. CDR1 and CDR2 from the germline V gene are DFQATT and SNEGSKA (reference sequence). V dropped 7 bases and J dropped 0 bases, with 16 bases sitting between them. This CDR3 region has 15 residues. The CDR3 DNA is TGCAGTGTTAAAATTTTCGAGATCTCCTACAATGAGCAGTTCTTC. Its protein product is CSVKIFEISYNEQFF.

The chain joins TRBV12-3 or TRBV12-4 to TRBJ2-1; 7 bases are shared with TRBD1. This CDR3 has 15 residues. Trimming took 7 bases from V and 0 from J; bases not matched to a gene: 6. CDR3 sequence reads: CASNWDSSSYNEQFF. CDR3 bases: TGTGCCAGCAATTGGGACAGTAGCTCCTACAATGAGCAGTTCTTC.

The table lists this clonotype with many counts. The junction differs from germline at one of its ends, possibly a read error. CDR3 in amino acids: CASSLGTSYNEQFF. For the CDR3, the DNA is TGTGCCAGCAGTTTGGGGACTAGCTACAATGAGCAGTTCTTC. V usage is TRBV5-1 and J usage is TRBJ2-1, with 8 nucleotides matching TRBD2. From germline, CDR1 is SGHRS and CDR2 YFSETQ. The CDR3 is 14 amino acids.

The V gene is TRBV29-1, the J gene TRBJ2-1, with a tentative D call TRBD1 (6 bases). V was pared by 6 bases and J by 6 bases, with 15 bases between. Germline lookup yields CDR1 SQVTM and CDR2 ANQGSEA. The CDR3 contains 13 residues. The CDR3 spells CSVGISQGNEQFF. In DNA, the CDR3 is TGCAGCGTCGGGATCTCACAGGGCAATGAGCAGTTCTTC.

This sequence joins TRBV15 and TRBJ2-7; weak D call: TRBD2 (6 bases). CDR1 is LNHNV and CDR2 is YYDKDF in the germline V gene (reference sequence). CDR3 length: 15 amino acids. V shed 5 bases and J shed 6 bases, with 20 bases lying between them. CDR3 sequence reads: CATSARGTASSEQYF. CDR3 nucleotides: TGTGCCACCAGCGCCCGAGGGACTGCGAGTAGCGAGCAGTACTTC.

This clonotype appeared a few times. The rearrangement uses TRBV5-1 and TRBJ2-6, with a possible D match to TRBD1 (7 bases). The CDR3 runs to 17 residues. From germline, CDR1 is SGHRS and CDR2 YFSETQ. The V end lost 0 bases, the J end lost 0 bases, and 10 bases lay between the germline ends. CDR3 coding DNA: TGCGCCAGCAGCTTGGTGCAGGGGGGCTCTGGGGCCAACGTCCTGACTTTC. Amino acids: CASSLVQGGSGANVLTF. Based on the CDR3 plus reference TRBV5-1 and TRBJ2-6, the full variable domain is KAGVTQTPRYLIKTRGQQVTLSCSPISGHRSVSWYQQTPGQGLQFLFEYFSETQRNKGNFPGRFSGRQFSNSRSEMNVSTLELGDSALYLCASSLVQGGSGANVLTFGAGSRLTVL.

This clonotype was seen more than once but under ten times. For the CDR3, the DNA is TGCGCCAGCAGCCAAGGGCCTAGCGGGAGTTATCCTGAGCAGTTCTTC. Amino acids: CASSQGPSGSYPEQFF. V usage is TRBV4-1 and J usage is TRBJ2-1; 10 nucleotides line up with TRBD2. This CDR3 has 16 residues. V was clipped by 1 base and J by 9 bases; unmatched bases: 9. CDR1 MGHRA and CDR2 YSYEKL come from the germline V gene.

The chain employs TRBV28 and TRBJ2-2; 9 bases fit TRBD1. With 6 bases clipped from V and 4 bases from J, the junction kept 6 bases outside the gene matches. The CDR3 has 15 residues. From germline, CDR1 is MDHEN and CDR2 SYDVKM. In DNA, the CDR3 is TGTGCCAGCAGCCATACAGGGGGCGGCACCGGGGAGCTGTTTTTT. Amino acid sequence: CASSHTGGGTGELFF.

The rearrangement links TRBV7-9 to TRBJ2-7; TRBD2 agrees at 13 bases. Germline CDR1 SEHNR, CDR2 FQNEAQ (reference sequence). The V segment lost 4 bases and the J segment 1 base; nucleotides outside the gene matches: 4. The CDR3 sequence is 16 residues long. The CDR3 spells CASSYGLAGASYEQYF. In DNA form, the CDR3 reads TGTGCCAGCAGCTACGGACTAGCGGGGGCATCCTACGAGCAGTACTTC.